This T cell receptor beta chain comes out of a study of shared clonotypes between healthy human individuals. The overall study: Researchers assigned three CD4 naive, three CD4 memory, two CD8 naive and one CD8 memory plate to each donor.

The split of CD4+ cells yielded CD45RA+ naive and CD45RA-negative memory subsets. This CDR3 contains 16 residues. CDR1 and CDR2 (germline): ENHRY, SYGVKD. V was pared by 4 bases and J by 0 bases, with 1 base of the junction left unmatched. The count of this clone is one. Sequenced by immunoSEQ multiplex PCR; TCRdb stores in-frame clones only, minus some. This sample has under 1,100,000 clones; about three quarters occur once, and the top ten carry approximately 1.5%. The TCR sequence derives from a man between 18 and 29 years old in good health. V and J are TRBV10-3 and TRBJ2-2; 11 bases are a match to TRBD2. What was sequenced was memory CD4+ T cells sorted from blood. Regarding subset: CD45RA-negative fraction. CDR3 DNA: TGTGCCATCAGTGCGACTAGCGGGGCGAACACCGGGGAGCTGTTTTTT. Residues: CAISATSGANTGELFF.